These 17 T cell receptor beta chains were all obtained from the same sample, sequenced in a study of blood T cell repertoires in COVID-19. Method: immunoSEQ multiplex PCR; TCRdb's copy keeps in-frame clones and lacks some. Here the sample spans under 350,000 clones, about nine tenths being singletons. Input material: peripheral blood. These receptors originate from a woman in her twenties or thirties with COVID-19, enrolled during active disease.

The rearrangement joins TRBV7-9 to TRBJ1-5; 10 bases align to TRBD1. This CDR3 spans 15 amino acids. V lost 5 bases to trimming and J lost 6 bases; unmatched junction nucleotides: 7. The germline CDR1 and CDR2 sequences are SEHNR and FQNEAQ (reference sequence). The DNA for the CDR3 is TGTGCCAGCAGCGCCCCGGGACAGGGGACTCAGCCCCAGCATTTT. Protein: CASSAPGQGTQPQHF. The entire variable domain, with the rest obtained from reference TRBV7-9 and TRBJ1-5, is as follows: DTGVSQNPRHKITKRGQNVTFRCDPISEHNRLYWYRQTLGQGPEFLTYFQNEAQLEKSRLLSDRFSAERPKGSFSTLEIQRTEQGDSAMYLCASSAPGQGTQPQHFGDGTRLSIL.

The chain employs TRBV5-1 and TRBJ2-1, with 11 bases that match TRBD1. This CDR3 spans 18 amino acids. Trimming took 4 bases from V and 2 from J; bases not matched to a gene: 11. Germline loops: CDR1 SGHRS, CDR2 YFSETQ. CDR3 in amino acids: CASSTGQGGSSPYNEQFF. CDR3 sequence (DNA): TGCGCCAGCAGCACGGGACAGGGGGGGAGTAGCCCCTACAATGAGCAGTTCTTC.

The V gene is TRBV21-1, the J gene TRBJ2-3; the table's D call TRBD1 went unverified against the DNA. TRBV21-1 is an annotated pseudogene. The length of the CDR3 is 18 residues. The CDR3 DNA reads TGTGCCAGCAGCAAAGGGAAGGGACAGGGGGAAAAATCGGATACGCAGTATTTT. Amino acids: CASSKGKGQGEKSDTQYF.

In this sample, this clone turned up once. The V call is TRBV6-5, the J call TRBJ1-1; weak D call: TRBD1 (5 bases). In germline, CDR1 is MNHEY, CDR2 SVGAGI. CDR3 length equals 12 residues. V dropped 0 bases and J dropped 7 bases, with 6 bases sitting between them. The CDR3 coding sequence is TGTGCCAGCAGTTACTCAGGGGATGAAGCTTTCTTT. Its protein is CASSYSGDEAFF.

This clone has only a few counts. This chain uses TRBV19 with TRBJ1-1; 8 bases agree with TRBD1. The length of the CDR3 is 13 residues. Unmatched junction bases numbered 5, after V lost 7 bases and J lost 4 bases. Germline V gives CDR1 LNHDA, CDR2 SQIVND (reference sequence). CDR3 sequence (DNA): TGTGCCAGTACCGTAGACAGGGGCACTGAAGCTTTCTTT. Amino acid sequence: CASTVDRGTEAFF.

This clone came up once. This specimen includes other DNA sequences encoding the same CDR3. The chain joins TRBV6-4 to TRBJ2-1, with 14 bases aligning to TRBD2. V trimming: 6 bases; J trimming: 6 bases; junction bases outside the gene matches: 1. CDR3 length equals 14 residues. Germline-derived CDR1 and CDR2 are MRHNA and SNTAGT. This CDR3 is CASSGTSGSNEQFF. CDR3 bases: TGTGCCAGCAGCGGGACTAGCGGGAGCAATGAGCAGTTCTTC.

CDR3 nucleotides: TGTGCCAGCAGCGTAGACGGGTTCACAGATACGCAGTATTTT. Amino acid sequence: CASSVDGFTDTQYF. This chain connects TRBV9 to TRBJ2-3; D uncertain. This CDR3 is 14 amino acids long. V was cut by 0 bases and J by 2 bases, with 7 bases left in between. Germline CDR1 SGDLS, CDR2 YYNGEE.

The sample holds a few counts of this clone. This rearrangement joins TRBV10-2 to TRBJ2-3; D is ambiguous. The CDR3 covers 13 residues. Trimming pared 4 bases from V and 2 bases from J, leaving 7 bases between. In germline, CDR1 is WSHSY, CDR2 SAAADI. CDR3 protein: CASSGGDTDTQYF. CDR3 bases: TGCGCCAGCAGTGGCGGAGACACAGATACGCAGTATTTT.

The chain joins TRBV5-1 to TRBJ2-1; 9 bases match TRBD2. The CDR3 runs to 14 residues. Germline V lookup: CDR1 SGHRS, CDR2 YFSETQ. Trimming took 2 bases from V and 8 from J; bases not matched to a gene: 5. The CDR3 is CASSFSGRPDEQFF. Written as DNA, the CDR3 is TGCGCCAGCAGCTTCAGCGGGAGGCCGGATGAGCAGTTCTTC.

The rearrangement joins TRBV11-2 to TRBJ2-3; tentative D call: TRBD2 (5 bases). V was cut by 1 base and J by 5 bases, with 13 bases left in between. The CDR3 contains 15 residues. CDR1 and CDR2 from the germline V gene are SGHAT and FQNNGV. CDR3 sequence: CASSLGAGGRDTQYF. The CDR3 DNA reads as TGTGCCAGCAGCTTAGGTGCAGGCGGGCGAGATACGCAGTATTTT. Filled out from reference TRBV11-2 and TRBJ2-3, the complete variable domain reads EAGVAQSPRYKIIEKRQSVAFWCNPISGHATLYWYQQILGQGPKLLIQFQNNGVVDDSQLPKDRFSAERLKGVDSTLKIQPAKLEDSAVYLCASSLGAGGRDTQYFGPGTRLTVL.

The chain recombines TRBV28 with TRBJ1-5; D not certain. Trimming removed 2 bases at V and 0 bases at J, with 8 bases between. The CDR3 extends over 15 amino acids. Germline V gives CDR1 MDHEN, CDR2 SYDVKM. CDR3 sequence reads: CASSLNWFSNQPQHF. CDR3 bases: TGTGCCAGCAGTTTAAACTGGTTTAGCAATCAGCCCCAGCATTTT.

The chain employs TRBV10-2 and TRBJ2-7, with 8 nucleotides matching TRBD1. Trimming cost V 4 bases and J 2 bases; bases outside gene matches: 1. The CDR3 spans 13 residues. CDR1 and CDR2 (germline): WSHSY, SAAADI. CDR3 in DNA: TGCGCCAGCAGTGGGACAGGGACCTACGAGCAGTACTTC. The encoded protein is CASSGTGTYEQYF.

The CDR3 region has the DNA TGCGCCAGCAGCCACCTTGACAGGGAGCCGATCTACGAGCAGTACTTC. Amino acid sequence: CASSHLDREPIYEQYF. This rearrangement joins TRBV4-1 to TRBJ2-7, with 7 nucleotides matching TRBD1. Germline V gene data show CDR1 as MGHRA and CDR2 as YSYEKL. With 3 bases clipped from V and 3 bases from J, the junction kept 11 bases outside the gene matches. The CDR3 runs to 16 residues.

The chain links TRBV28 to TRBJ2-2; D is unresolved. The CDR3 sequence is 14 residues long. Trimming removed 1 base from V and 2 bases from J, with 5 bases in between. The V gene's germline CDR1 is MDHEN and CDR2 SYDVKM. CDR3 DNA sequence: TGTGCCAGCAGTTTATACATTAACACCGGGGAGCTGTTTTTT. This gives the protein CASSLYINTGELFF.

The chain uses TRBV10-2 and TRBJ2-5, with a weak D call TRBD1 (7 bases). CDR1 WSHSY and CDR2 SAAADI come from the germline V gene. CDR3 size: 14 residues. V dropped 8 bases and J dropped 6 bases, with 19 bases sitting between them. CDR3 DNA sequence: TGCGCCAGCGGGGGGAGACAGGGAGGAAAGACCCAGTACTTC. This gives the protein CASGGRQGGKTQYF.

The chain combines TRBV7-2 with TRBJ2-7; the match to TRBD2 covers 7 bases. The CDR3 spans 15 residues. In germline, CDR1 is SGHTA, CDR2 FQGNSA. The V and J ends lost 3 bases and 7 bases, in that order; junction bases with no gene match: 12. As DNA, the CDR3 is TGTGCCAGCAGCTTTCAGGGCGGGAGTGGTGGTGAGCAGTACTTC. Residues: CASSFQGGSGGEQYF.

The chain carries TRBV9 and TRBJ2-7; TRBD2 matches 12 bases. CDR1 is SGDLS, CDR2 YYNGEE, per germline. Unmatched junction bases numbered 5, after V lost 2 bases and J lost 5 bases. The CDR3 is 15 amino acids. The CDR3: CASSVGLAGPHEQYF. The CDR3, as DNA: TGTGCCAGCAGCGTCGGACTAGCGGGGCCTCACGAGCAGTACTTC. Variable domain in full (rest from reference TRBV9 and TRBJ2-7): DSGVTQTPKHLITATGQRVTLRCSPRSGDLSVYWYQQSLDQGLQFLIQYYNGEERAKGNILERFSAQQFPDLHSELNLSSLELGDSALYFCASSVGLAGPHEQYFGPGTRLTVT.